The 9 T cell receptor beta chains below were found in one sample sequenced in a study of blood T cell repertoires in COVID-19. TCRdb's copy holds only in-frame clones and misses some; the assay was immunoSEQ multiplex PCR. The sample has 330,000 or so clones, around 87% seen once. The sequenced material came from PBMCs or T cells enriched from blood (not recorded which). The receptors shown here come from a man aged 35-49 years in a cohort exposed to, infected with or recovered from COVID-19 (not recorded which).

The CDR3 sequence is CSVLPVQRSGTEAFF. The CDR3 DNA is TGCAGCGTTCTCCCCGTTCAGAGGTCCGGCACTGAAGCTTTCTTT. This chain connects TRBV29-1 to TRBJ1-1; unclear D gene. Germline V gene sequence: CDR1 SQVTM, CDR2 ANQGSEA. Deletions cut 5 bases from V and 4 bases from J, with 20 bases between. This CDR3 has 15 amino acids.

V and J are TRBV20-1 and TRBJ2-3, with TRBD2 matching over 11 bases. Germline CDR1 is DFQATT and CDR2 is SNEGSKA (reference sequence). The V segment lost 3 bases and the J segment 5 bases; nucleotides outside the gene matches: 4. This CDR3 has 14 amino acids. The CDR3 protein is CSASLGLAGDTQYF. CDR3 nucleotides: TGCAGTGCTAGTCTCGGACTAGCGGGAGATACGCAGTATTTT.

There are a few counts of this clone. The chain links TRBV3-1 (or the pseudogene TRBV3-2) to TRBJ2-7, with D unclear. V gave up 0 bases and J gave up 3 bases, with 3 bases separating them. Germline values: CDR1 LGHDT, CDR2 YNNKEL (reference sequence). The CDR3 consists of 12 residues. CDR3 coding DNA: TGTGCCAGCAGCCAAGAGAGCTACGAGCAGTACTTC. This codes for CASSQESYEQYF.

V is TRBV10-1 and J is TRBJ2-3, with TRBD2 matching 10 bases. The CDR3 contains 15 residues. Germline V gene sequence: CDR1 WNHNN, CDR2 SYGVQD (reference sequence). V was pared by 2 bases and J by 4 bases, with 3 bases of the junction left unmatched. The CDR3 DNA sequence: TGCGCCAGCAGTGAGGCTAGCGGGAGACCAGATACGCAGTATTTT. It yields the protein CASSEASGRPDTQYF.

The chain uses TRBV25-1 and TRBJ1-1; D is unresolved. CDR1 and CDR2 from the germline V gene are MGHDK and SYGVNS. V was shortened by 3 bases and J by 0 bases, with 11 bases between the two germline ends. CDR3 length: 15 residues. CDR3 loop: CASSDREGVNTEAFF. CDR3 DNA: TGTGCCAGCAGTGACCGGGAGGGAGTGAACACTGAAGCTTTCTTT. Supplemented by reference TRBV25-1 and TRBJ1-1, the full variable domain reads EADIYQTPRYLVIGTGKKITLECSQTMGHDKMYWYQQDPGMELHLIHYSYGVNSTEKGDLSSESTVSRIRTEHFPLTLESARPSHTSQYLCASSDREGVNTEAFFGQGTRLTVV.

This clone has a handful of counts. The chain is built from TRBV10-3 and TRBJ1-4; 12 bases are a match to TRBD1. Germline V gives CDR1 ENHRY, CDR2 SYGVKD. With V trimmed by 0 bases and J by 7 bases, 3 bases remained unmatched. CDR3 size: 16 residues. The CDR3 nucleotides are TGTGCCATCAGTGAGTCGGGACAGGGGGCCGGTGAAAAACTGTTTTTT. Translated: CAISESGQGAGEKLFF.

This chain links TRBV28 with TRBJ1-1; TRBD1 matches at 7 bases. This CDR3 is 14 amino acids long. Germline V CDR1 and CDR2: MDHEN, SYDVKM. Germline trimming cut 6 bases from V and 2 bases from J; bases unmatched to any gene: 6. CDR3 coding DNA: TGTGCCAGCAGCGCCGACAGGGTCAACACTGAAGCTTTCTTT. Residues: CASSADRVNTEAFF.

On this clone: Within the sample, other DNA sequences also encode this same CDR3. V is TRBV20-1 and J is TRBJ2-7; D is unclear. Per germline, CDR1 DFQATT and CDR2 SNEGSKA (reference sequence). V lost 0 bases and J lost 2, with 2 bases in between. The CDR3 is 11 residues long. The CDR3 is CSARDTYEQYF. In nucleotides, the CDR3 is TGCAGTGCTAGAGATACCTACGAGCAGTACTTC.

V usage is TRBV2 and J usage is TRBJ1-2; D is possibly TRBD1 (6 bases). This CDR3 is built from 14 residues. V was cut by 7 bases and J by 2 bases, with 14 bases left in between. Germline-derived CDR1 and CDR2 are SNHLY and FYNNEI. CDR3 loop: CASIGGARNYGYTF. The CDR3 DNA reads TGTGCCAGCATTGGGGGGGCGCGGAACTATGGCTACACCTTC. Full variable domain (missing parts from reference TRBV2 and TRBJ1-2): EPEVTQTPSHQVTQMGQEVILRCVPISNHLYFYWYRQILGQKVEFLVSFYNNEISEKSEIFDDQFSVERPDGSNFTLKIRSTKLEDSAMYFCASIGGARNYGYTFGSGTRLTVV.